These 7 T cell receptor beta chains came from one sample sequenced in a study of metastatic and nonmetastatic thyroid tumors. Not a single patient had been given any form of treatment at any point before undergoing thyroid surgery. MiXCR reprocessed the PCR reads for TCRdb. The sample has tens of thousands of clones, approximately 22% seen once. Sequencing used blood. The receptors originated from a female donor with papillary thyroid cancer or a benign thyroid nodule (not recorded which). Some clones in this sample may be carry-over from other donors' samples.

This clone was observed a handful of times. This chain connects TRBV11-2 to TRBJ2-7; TRBD1 might be the D (6 bases). CDR3 length: 18 amino acids. Trimming took off 5 bases at V and 5 bases at J, with 28 bases between the two ends. CDR1 is SGHAT, CDR2 FQNNGV, per germline. The CDR3 is CASSPTDYVTGTGNEQYF. The CDR3 region has the DNA TGTGCCAGCAGCCCTACCGACTATGTAACAGGGACGGGGAACGAGCAGTACTTC. Based on the CDR3 plus reference TRBV11-2 and TRBJ2-7, the full variable domain is EAGVAQSPRYKIIEKRQSVAFWCNPISGHATLYWYQQILGQGPKLLIQFQNNGVVDDSQLPKDRFSAERLKGVDSTLKIQPAKLEDSAVYLCASSPTDYVTGTGNEQYFGPGTRLTVT.

This clone was seen a few times. The chain combines TRBV13 with TRBJ2-5; 10 bases are shared with TRBD1. Trimming took 2 bases from V and 3 from J; bases not matched to a gene: 3. The CDR3 consists of 15 residues. Germline-derived CDR1 and CDR2 are PRHDT and FYEKMQ (reference sequence). The CDR3 spells CASSLRGQGEETQYF. In nucleotides, the CDR3 is TGTGCCAGCAGCTTACGAGGACAGGGGGAAGAGACCCAGTACTTC.

In this sample, this clone turned up many times. The chain employs TRBV10-3 and TRBJ2-7; 7 bases agree with TRBD2. The CDR3 sequence is 13 residues long. CDR1 and CDR2 (germline): ENHRY, SYGVKD. With 6 bases clipped from V and 5 bases from J, the junction kept 7 bases outside the gene matches. DNA for the CDR3: TGTGCCATCAGGGATTGGGAGGGTAACGAGCAGTACTTC. This gives the protein CAIRDWEGNEQYF.

There are a few counts of this clone. The chain uses TRBV6-5 and TRBJ2-7; 11 bases are a match to TRBD1. The CDR3 totals 16 residues. Germline trimming cut 3 bases from V and 5 bases from J; bases unmatched to any gene: 9. Germline V lookup: CDR1 MNHEY, CDR2 SVGAGI. The CDR3 DNA reads as TGTGCCAGCAGTTATTCACCCGGACAGGGGGCACACGAGCAGTACTTC. Amino acid sequence: CASSYSPGQGAHEQYF.

V is TRBV2 and J is TRBJ2-2; weak D call: TRBD1 (6 bases). Germline CDR1 is SNHLY and CDR2 is FYNNEI. This CDR3 spans 16 amino acids. Trimming removed 8 bases at V and 7 bases at J, with 23 bases between. CDR3 sequence (DNA): TGTGCCAGCTCCGATTGGGGCCAGGGGATCGTCGGGGAGCTGTTTTTT. It translates to CASSDWGQGIVGELFF.

The sample holds a few counts of this clone. The chain combines TRBV10-3 with TRBJ1-4; D is unclear. Germline V lookup: CDR1 ENHRY, CDR2 SYGVKD. The CDR3 contains 14 residues. V was trimmed by 3 bases and J by 5 bases, leaving 10 bases between them. CDR3 sequence reads: CAISEVGGNEKLFF. The CDR3 region has the DNA TGTGCCATCAGTGAAGTCGGAGGAAATGAAAAACTGTTTTTT.

This clone was seen repeatedly, ten times or more. The rearrangement uses TRBV20-1 and TRBJ1-3; D remains ambiguous. Between the trimmed V and J ends, which lost 0 bases and 0 bases, there was a span of 9 bases. The CDR3 is made up of 15 amino acids. Germline CDR1 is DFQATT and CDR2 is SNEGSKA (reference sequence). The CDR3 DNA reads as TGCAGTGCTAGAGATACCGGGTACTCTGGAAACACCATATATTTT. It yields the protein CSARDTGYSGNTIYF.